Following are 12 T cell receptor beta chains from one sample sequenced in a study of blood T cell repertoires in COVID-19. Profiled with immunoSEQ multiplex PCR; TCRdb holds only in-frame clones, not every one. This sample carries about 160,000 clones, over 70% of them seen once, and the ten largest clones take approximately 6.2%. The sample consisted of peripheral blood. The source is an older man with acute or convalescent COVID-19.

This clone was picked up a small number of times. The rearrangement links TRBV7-8 to TRBJ2-1; D remains unclear. The V end was cut by 1 base, the J end by 5 bases, with 3 bases between. Germline values: CDR1 SGHVS, CDR2 FQNEAQ. This CDR3 has 12 amino acids. The chain's CDR3 is CASSLGNNEQFF. In DNA form, the CDR3 reads TGTGCCAGCAGCTTAGGTAACAATGAGCAGTTCTTC.

This rearrangement joins TRBV5-1 to TRBJ2-3, with D unresolved. CDR1 and CDR2 from the germline V gene are SGHRS and YFSETQ. The V end lost 4 bases, the J end lost 3 bases, and 9 bases lay between the germline ends. This CDR3 is 13 amino acids long. CDR3: CASSDVLTDTQYF. The CDR3 nucleotides read TGCGCCAGCAGCGACGTACTAACAGATACGCAGTATTTT.

The rearrangement joins TRBV7-8 to TRBJ1-2; 9 nucleotides align to TRBD1. The V gene's germline CDR1 is SGHVS and CDR2 FQNEAQ. This CDR3 contains 14 residues. Trimming cost V 4 bases and J 7 bases; bases outside gene matches: 7. The CDR3 reads CASSSGGQGSGYTF. For the CDR3, the DNA is TGTGCCAGCAGCTCAGGGGGACAGGGTTCTGGCTACACCTTC. Full variable domain (outside the CDR3, taken from reference TRBV7-8 and TRBJ1-2): GAGVSQSPRYKVAKRGQDVALRCDPISGHVSLFWYQQALGQGPEFLTYFQNEAQLDKSGLPSDRFFAERPEGSVSTLKIQRTQQEDSAVYLCASSSGGQGSGYTFGSGTRLTVV.

The V and J genes are TRBV30 and TRBJ2-1; 8 bases match TRBD2. V shed 7 bases, J shed 4 bases, and the junction held 6 bases outside the gene matches. This CDR3 contains 13 residues. The germline gives CDR1 GTSNPN, CDR2 SVGIG (reference sequence). CDR3 region: CASLAGEYNEQFF. Written as DNA, the CDR3 is TGTGCCTCGCTAGCGGGTGAATACAATGAGCAGTTCTTC.

The rearrangement joins TRBV30 to TRBJ2-1; possible D gene TRBD2, 5 bases. There are 13 residues in the CDR3. V was shortened by 5 bases and J by 9 bases, with 17 bases between the two germline ends. Germline V gives CDR1 GTSNPN, CDR2 SVGIG (reference sequence). As DNA, the CDR3 is TGTGCCTGGGCAACGGACGACTACGGTGAGCAGTTCTTC. It encodes CAWATDDYGEQFF.

The chain recombines TRBV6-5 with TRBJ2-1, with 11 bases identical to TRBD2. This CDR3 region has 15 residues. Per the germline V gene, CDR1 is MNHEY and CDR2 is SVGAGI. V lost 6 bases to trimming and J lost 7 bases; unmatched junction nucleotides: 8. The DNA for the CDR3 is TGTGCCAGCAGCCTAACTAGCGGGAGCGGGAATGAGCAGTTCTTC. Amino acid sequence: CASSLTSGSGNEQFF.

The chain combines TRBV19 with TRBJ1-5, with 10 nucleotides matching TRBD1. Germline V gene sequence: CDR1 LNHDA, CDR2 SQIVND (reference sequence). The length of the CDR3 is 17 residues. J lost 7 bases, V lost 3 bases, and 12 bases had no gene match. The CDR3 spells CASSIPLTGGSRQPQHF. The CDR3 bases are TGTGCCAGTAGTATTCCCCTGACAGGGGGCTCCAGACAGCCCCAGCATTTT.

The chain uses TRBV5-1 and TRBJ1-1, with 7 bases matching TRBD1. CDR1 and CDR2 (germline): SGHRS, YFSETQ. The CDR3 contains 15 residues. The V gene end was trimmed by 4 bases and the J gene end by 4 bases; junction bases not matched to a gene: 10. CDR3 DNA: TGCGCCAGCAGCCCGTCGACAGGGAGTGGCACTGAAGCTTTCTTT. It encodes CASSPSTGSGTEAFF.

The chain employs TRBV28 and TRBJ2-3; D might be TRBD2 (5 bases). V was trimmed by 1 base and J by 6 bases, leaving 17 bases between them. The germline V gene encodes CDR1 MDHEN and CDR2 SYDVKM. There are 16 residues in the CDR3. CDR3 coding DNA: TGTGCCAGCAGTTTATCCTCCCGGGTTCGAGGGGATACGCAGTATTTT. Protein sequence: CASSLSSRVRGDTQYF.

The chain combines TRBV5-1 with TRBJ2-7, with TRBD1 matching 7 bases. J lost 2 bases, V lost 0 bases, and 11 bases had no gene match. The CDR3 is 17 residues long. CDR1 SGHRS and CDR2 YFSETQ come from the germline V gene. CDR3 sequence: CASSLAVRTGHPYEQYF. CDR3 in DNA: TGCGCCAGCAGCTTGGCCGTAAGGACAGGTCACCCCTACGAGCAGTACTTC.

The V gene is TRBV12-3 or TRBV12-4, the J gene TRBJ1-2; 7 bases are a match to TRBD1. The CDR3 length is 13 residues. V shed 6 bases, J shed 8 bases, and the junction held 9 bases outside the gene matches. CDR3 bases: TGTGCCAGCAGATTAACAGGGGTGTACGGCTACACCTTC. As protein: CASRLTGVYGYTF.

The J gene is TRBJ1-1, the V gene TRBV19; a possible D gene is TRBD1 (6 bases). Germline V gives CDR1 LNHDA, CDR2 SQIVND (reference sequence). Trimming pared 6 bases from V and 4 bases from J, leaving 15 bases between. The CDR3 has 14 residues. The CDR3 region is CASSPREGGTEAFF. As DNA, the CDR3 is TGTGCCAGTAGCCCGAGGGAAGGGGGCACTGAAGCTTTCTTT.